The next 18 T cell receptor beta chains were all read from a single sample in a study of shared clonotypes between healthy human individuals. The table came from immunoSEQ multiplex PCR; TCRdb's copy has only in-frame clones and leaves some out. The data show roughly 1.4 million clones, approximately 98.5% seen once. The sequencing sample was made of naive CD4+ T cells sorted from blood. The subset denotes: CD45RA+ positively selected. The receptors here all came from a young man in good health.

The chain joins TRBV6-5 to TRBJ2-7; no firm D call. CDR3 length: 12 residues. V lost 6 bases to trimming and J lost 3 bases, with 9 bases between them. CDR1 is MNHEY, CDR2 SVGAGI, per germline. CDR3 sequence (DNA): TGTGCCAGCAGCCGGACCTTCTACGAGCAGTACTTC. This encodes CASSRTFYEQYF.

The chain recombines TRBV29-1 with TRBJ1-1; TRBD1 might be the D (6 bases). This CDR3 is 12 amino acids long. Trimming shortened V by 5 bases and J by 6 bases, and 13 bases separated the two germline ends. Germline loops: CDR1 SQVTM, CDR2 ANQGSEA. The CDR3 here is CSVSGRGPEAFF. Written as DNA, the CDR3 is TGCAGCGTTAGTGGCAGGGGACCTGAAGCTTTCTTT.

The chain carries TRBV5-1 and TRBJ2-3; 11 nucleotides line up with TRBD2. Per germline, CDR1 SGHRS and CDR2 YFSETQ. The CDR3 is 15 amino acids. With 5 bases clipped from V and 1 base from J, the junction kept 3 bases outside the gene matches. The CDR3 DNA follows: TGCGCCAGCAGGGGACTAGCGGCACGCACAGATACGCAGTATTTT. Translated: CASRGLAARTDTQYF.

The chain employs TRBV15 and TRBJ2-1; D gene ambiguous. CDR3 size: 15 residues. Trimming pared 0 bases from V and 6 bases from J, leaving 12 bases between. Germline CDR1 and CDR2: LNHNV and YYDKDF (reference sequence). CDR3 sequence reads: CATSRDVNRPNEQFF. The CDR3 DNA follows: TGTGCCACCAGCAGAGATGTAAACCGCCCCAATGAGCAGTTCTTC.

This clone is a singleton in its sample. This chain connects TRBV18 to TRBJ2-7; TRBD2 matches at 13 bases. V shed 4 bases, J shed 4 bases, and the junction held 4 bases outside the gene matches. Germline V CDR1 and CDR2: KGHSH, LQKENI. This CDR3 contains 15 residues. This CDR3 reads CASSRGTSGDYEQYF. The DNA for the CDR3 is TGTGCCAGCTCACGGGGGACTAGCGGGGATTACGAGCAGTACTTC.

The V call is TRBV18, the J call TRBJ1-1; D not certain. CDR1 is KGHSH and CDR2 is LQKENI in the germline V gene. The CDR3 contains 17 residues. Trimming removed 1 base from V and 1 base from J, with 16 bases in between. The CDR3 sequence: CASSPRLANLGNTEAFF. The CDR3 DNA is TGTGCCAGCTCACCACGGTTGGCAAACCTGGGGAACACTGAAGCTTTCTTT.

The genes are TRBV11-1 and TRBJ2-5; D may be TRBD1 (5 bases). CDR3 length: 16 amino acids. Germline V gives CDR1 SGHAT, CDR2 FQDESV (reference sequence). Trimming removed 5 bases from V and 5 bases from J, with 21 bases in between. The CDR3 spells CASSQLRARQWETQYF. The CDR3 DNA follows: TGTGCCAGCAGCCAACTTAGGGCAAGACAGTGGGAGACCCAGTACTTC.

This clone appeared a single time. The chain has TRBV18 and TRBJ2-3; D assignment may be TRBD1 or TRBD2 (6 bases each). Per the germline V gene, CDR1 is KGHSH and CDR2 is LQKENI. V lost 2 bases to trimming and J lost 0 bases, with 12 bases between them. There are 16 residues in the CDR3. In DNA form, the CDR3 reads TGTGCCAGCTCACCAGGCGGGACATTTAGCACAGATACGCAGTATTTT. Residues: CASSPGGTFSTDTQYF.

This clone came up once. Other DNA sequences from this sample encode an identical CDR3 as well. The genes are TRBV29-1 and TRBJ1-4, with D hard to call. CDR3 length: 13 amino acids. Germline CDR1 and CDR2: SQVTM and ANQGSEA. V lost 4 bases to trimming and J lost 4 bases, with 10 bases between them. Written as DNA, the CDR3 is TGCAGCGTTGCCGGGCGGCTTAATGAAAAACTGTTTTTT. Protein product: CSVAGRLNEKLFF.

The genes are TRBV19 and TRBJ1-2; D possibly corresponds to TRBD1 (5 bases). Germline CDR1 and CDR2: LNHDA and SQIVND (reference sequence). This CDR3 comprises 15 residues. V lost 3 bases, J lost 4 bases, and 15 bases lay in between. The CDR3 coding sequence is TGTGCCAGTAGTATTCCGGGGGTTCGGGTCTATGGCTACACCTTC. Translation gives CASSIPGVRVYGYTF.

CDR3 coding DNA: TGTGCCAGCAGTTATGGACAGCTAGCGGATACGCAGTATTTT. It specifies CASSYGQLADTQYF. V usage is TRBV6-5 and J usage is TRBJ2-3; either TRBD1 or TRBD2 may fit D (6 bases each). Germline CDR1 and CDR2: MNHEY and SVGAGI. Trimming took 3 bases from V and 6 from J, leaving 13 bases between them. The CDR3 runs 14 residues.

The chain joins TRBV10-3 to TRBJ1-2; D is unclear. The germline V gene encodes CDR1 ENHRY and CDR2 SYGVKD. Between the trimmed V and J ends, which lost 2 bases and 6 bases, there was a span of 7 bases. This CDR3 comprises 12 residues. The CDR3 protein is CAISEVVDGYTF. The DNA of the CDR3 is TGTGCCATCAGTGAGGTTGTGGATGGCTACACCTTC.

The rearrangement joins TRBV18 to TRBJ2-3; 7 bases line up with TRBD2. Trimming removed 1 base from V and 3 bases from J; junction bases left unmatched: 10. This CDR3 has 17 residues. Germline assignment: CDR1 KGHSH and CDR2 LQKENI. CDR3 sequence (DNA): TGTGCCAGCTCACCACGGGTCGCGGGGGACTTAACAGATACGCAGTATTTT. Translation gives CASSPRVAGDLTDTQYF.

The chain recombines TRBV20-1 with TRBJ1-5; D remains ambiguous. The CDR3 length is 11 residues. With 3 bases removed from V and 6 bases from J, the gap between germline ends came to 6 bases. Germline values: CDR1 DFQATT, CDR2 SNEGSKA (reference sequence). CDR3 sequence reads: CSASGIQPQHF. The CDR3 DNA reads as TGCAGTGCTAGTGGGATTCAGCCCCAGCATTTT.

The CDR3 spells CSVEETGWNEKLFF. As DNA, the CDR3 is TGCAGCGTTGAAGAAACAGGCTGGAATGAAAAACTGTTTTTT. V usage is TRBV29-1 and J usage is TRBJ1-4; perhaps TRBD1 as D (5 bases). Trimming stripped 0 bases from V and 5 bases from J, with 10 bases between. This CDR3 is built from 14 residues. Germline values: CDR1 SQVTM, CDR2 ANQGSEA.

This chain joins TRBV7-2 and TRBJ2-7; a weak D match, TRBD2 (5 bases). The CDR3 contains 15 residues. V was cut by 1 base and J by 4 bases, with 14 bases left in between. The V gene's germline CDR1 is SGHTA and CDR2 FQGNSA. CDR3 coding DNA: TGTGCCAGCAGCTTAGGAAATAGCGCCCAATACGAGCAGTACTTC. It is translated as CASSLGNSAQYEQYF.

The chain links TRBV27 to TRBJ1-5, with TRBD1 as a possible D gene (5 bases). Germline CDR1 and CDR2: MNHEY and SMNVEV (reference sequence). The CDR3 loop spans 16 amino acids. Trimming removed 5 bases from V and 0 bases from J, with 14 bases in between. CDR3 loop: CASSPGLYHSNQPQHF. The DNA for the CDR3 is TGTGCCAGCAGTCCGGGACTCTACCATAGCAATCAGCCCCAGCATTTT.

The chain combines TRBV11-1 with TRBJ2-3; D remains unclear. The length of the CDR3 is 14 residues. Trimming pared 3 bases from V and 1 base from J, leaving 8 bases between. The germline V gene encodes CDR1 SGHAT and CDR2 FQDESV (reference sequence). CDR3: CASSLSVGTDTQYF. CDR3 in DNA: TGTGCCAGCAGCTTGTCCGTTGGCACAGATACGCAGTATTTT.